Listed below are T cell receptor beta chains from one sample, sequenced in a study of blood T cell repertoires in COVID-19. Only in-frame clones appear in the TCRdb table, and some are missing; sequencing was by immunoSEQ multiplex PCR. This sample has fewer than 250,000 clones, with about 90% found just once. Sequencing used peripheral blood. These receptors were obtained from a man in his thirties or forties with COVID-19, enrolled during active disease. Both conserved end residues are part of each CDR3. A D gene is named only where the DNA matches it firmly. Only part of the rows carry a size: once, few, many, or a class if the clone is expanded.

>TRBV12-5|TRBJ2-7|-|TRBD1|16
TGTGCTAGTGGCCCAACAGGACAGGGGATTGGCTACGAGCAGTACTTC
CASGPTGQGIGYEQYF
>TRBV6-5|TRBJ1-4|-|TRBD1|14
TGTGCCAGCAGTACAACGACAGGGCATGAAAAACTGTTTTTT
CASSTTTGHEKLFF
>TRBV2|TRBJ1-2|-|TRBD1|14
TGTGCCAGCAGTGGGACAGGAGCTAACTATGGCTACACCTTC
CASSGTGANYGYTF
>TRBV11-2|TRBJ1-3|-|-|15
TGTGCCAGCAGCTTAGATCACAGCTCTGGAAACACCATATATTTT
CASSLDHSSGNTIYF
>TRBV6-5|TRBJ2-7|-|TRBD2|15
TGTGCCAGCATCGAGGGGCTAGCGGCCCGCTACGAGCAGTACTTC
CASIEGLAARYEQYF
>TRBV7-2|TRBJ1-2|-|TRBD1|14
TGTGCCAGCAGCTTGCAAACAGGGGACGGCGGCTACACCTTC
CASSLQTGDGGYTF
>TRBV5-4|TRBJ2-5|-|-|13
TGTGCCAGCAGATCTTTCGGGGAAGAGACCCAGTACTTC
CASRSFGEETQYF
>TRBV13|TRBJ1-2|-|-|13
TGTGCCAGCAGCTCGGACACTGGCTCCGGCTACACCTTC
CASSSDTGSGYTF
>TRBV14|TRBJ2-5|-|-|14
TGTGCCAGCAGCCAACAGGGAGGTCGAGAGACCCAGTACTTC
CASSQQGGRETQYF
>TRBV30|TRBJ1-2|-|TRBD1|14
TGTGCCTGGACCGGGACAGGGGAGAACTATGGCTACACCTTC
CAWTGTGENYGYTF
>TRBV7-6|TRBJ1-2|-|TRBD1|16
TGTGCCAGCAGCTTAGCAGGACAGGGGTTGGGCTATGGCTACACCTTC
CASSLAGQGLGYGYTF
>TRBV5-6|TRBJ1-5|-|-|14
TGTGCCAGCAGCTTGGATAGAGGGAATCAGCCCCAGCATTTT
CASSLDRGNQPQHF
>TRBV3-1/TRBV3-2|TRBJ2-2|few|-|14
TGTGCCAGCAGCCACAGGGGTAGGACCGGGGAGCTGTTTTTT
CASSHRGRTGELFF
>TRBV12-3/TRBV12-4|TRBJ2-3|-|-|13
TGTGCCAGCAGCCGACTAAGCACAGATACGCAGTATTTT
CASSRLSTDTQYF
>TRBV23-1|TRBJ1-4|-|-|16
TGCGCCAGCAGTCAACACCCACCTCAGGGGCGGGAAAAACTGTTTTTT
CASSQHPPQGREKLFF
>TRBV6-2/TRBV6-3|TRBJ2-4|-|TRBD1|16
TGTGCCAGCAGTTCGGGACAGGGGGCGGCCAAAAACATTCAGTACTTC
CASSSGQGAAKNIQYF
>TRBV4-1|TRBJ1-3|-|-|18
TGCGCCAGCAGCCAAGAAGGCAGGGGCCCCAGCTCTGGAAACACCATATATTTT
CASSQEGRGPSSGNTIYF
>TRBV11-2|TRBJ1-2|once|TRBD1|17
TGTGCCAGCAGCTTAGAGGAGGGGACAGGGGTGATTGATGGCTACACCTTC
CASSLEEGTGVIDGYTF
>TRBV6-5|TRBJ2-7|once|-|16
TGTGCCAGCAGATACGCGGGGGGACAGAGCTCCTACGAGCAGTACTTC
CASRYAGGQSSYEQYF
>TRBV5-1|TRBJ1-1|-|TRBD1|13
TGCGCCAGCAGCCCCGACAGGGGCATTGAAGCTTTCTTT
CASSPDRGIEAFF